This T cell receptor (beta chain) was sequenced during a study of multiple sclerosis patients with progressive multifocal leukoencephalopathy. Study-level information: Longitudinal control samples came from natalizumab-treated multiple sclerosis patients without PML.

To note about this clone: The antigen remains undetermined.

Germline CDR1 SGHTA, CDR2 FQGTGA. The V end lost 4 bases, the J end lost 7 bases, and 19 bases lay between the germline ends. There are 16 residues in the CDR3. Sample time point: before natalizumab initiation. The T0 samples predate the first natalizumab infusion. Clones were read by immunoSEQ multiplex PCR, and TCRdb kept only the in-frame ones, dropping some. Of under 35,000 clones in the sample, 80% to 95% were seen once. Study-level findings and limits: Whether JC virus or general immunocompromise explains the findings remained unclear. Lower normalized Shannon entropy suggested reduced TRB diversity in most PML patients.

The rearrangement joins TRBV7-3 to TRBJ2-2; no firm D call. The sample consisted of PBMCs. This TCR derives from a man aged 25-40 years with multiple sclerosis. The CDR3 is CASSSPSGSLGGELFF. Written as DNA, the CDR3 is TGTGCCAGCAGCTCCCCGTCTGGGTCCCTGGGCGGGGAGCTGTTTTTT.